This T cell receptor (beta chain) emerged from a study of blood T cell repertoires in COVID-19. Study-wide background: The United States, Italy and Spain provided the acute and convalescent COVID-19 samples.

Clinical history as reported by participants underpinned cohort assignment. Original analysis: Reference gene primer amplification yielded estimated nucleated cell counts. Libraries were prepared by immunoSEQ multiplex PCR; TCRdb keeps only in-frame clonotypes and omits some of them. The V and J calls and clone size are taken from that table; D and trimming were inferred from the DNA. The sample includes under 200,000 clones, about 83% seen only once; the top ten take about 4%. V was shortened by 11 bases and J by 0 bases, with 14 bases between the two germline ends. The CDR3 extends over 14 amino acids. CDR1 ENHRY and CDR2 SYGVKD come from the germline V gene.

V usage is TRBV10-3 and J usage is TRBJ1-5; TRBD1 is a possible D gene (6 bases). Sequencing was performed on PBMCs or T cells enriched from blood (not recorded which). This receptor was obtained from a woman between 45 and 60 years old in a cohort exposed to, infected with or recovered from COVID-19 (not recorded which). CDR3 sequence (DNA): TGTGCCTCACAGTCAGGGGCTAGCAATCAGCCCCAGCATTTT. Its protein product is CASQSGASNQPQHF.